The sequence of this T cell receptor (beta chain) was determined in a study of molecular identifiers for immune sequencing clone quantification. Study information: Within a replicate experiment, RNA obtained from either 20,000 or 100,000 naive CD8 cells was divided into five aliquots, and four of those aliquots were then sequenced.

General observations from the study: Highly expanded clone sizes could end up underestimated if a barcode were shared by identical TCR molecules.

Of note for this clonotype: What it binds is not known.

CDR1 and CDR2 (germline): LGHDT, YNNKEL (reference sequence). This CDR3 spans 12 amino acids. MiXCR was run by TCRdb on the PCR reads, yielding one entry per CDR3 protein. Here the sample spans just under 650,000 distinct CDR3 sequences, about 20% being singletons. The CD8+CD4-CCR7+CD45RA+ phenotype defined the sorted naive CD8 T cells. The sequencing sample was made of naive CD8+ T cells from blood, with Jurkat cell RNA spiked in. Subset here: FACS-sorted CD8+CD4-CCR7+CD45RA+ naive T cells. The sequence derives from a human donor in good health. Some libraries in this study had Jurkat cell RNA spiked in. The chain recombines TRBV3-1 with TRBJ2-2; TRBD1 matches 9 bases. CDR3 DNA: TGTGGCACAGGGGGCGGCACCGGGGAGCTGTTTTTT. It codes for CGTGGGTGELFF.